Described below is a single T cell receptor (beta chain) sequence and its context. Its cognate antigen is unknown. TCRalpha and TCRbeta cDNA went through nested PCRs of around 16 and 10 cycles, two in total. TCRdb re-called the 5' RACE reads, yielding one record per CDR3 amino acid sequence without DNA. The sample table includes 80,000 or so distinct CDR3 sequences. These data come from a study of monozygotic twins with inflammatory bowel disease. Study conclusions and caveats: No discrimination was achieved between different T cell subtypes.

The source material was blood. The clonotype originates from a human donor with ulcerative colitis or Crohn's disease, or a healthy co-twin of an affected twin (not recorded which).

The CDR3 spells CASSYGDSSDEQFF. The V gene is TRBV6-5, the J gene TRBJ2-1; the TRBD1 assignment by TCRdb is unverifiable without DNA. Germline CDR1 reads MNHEY; CDR2 reads SVGAGI. CDR3 length equals 14 residues.